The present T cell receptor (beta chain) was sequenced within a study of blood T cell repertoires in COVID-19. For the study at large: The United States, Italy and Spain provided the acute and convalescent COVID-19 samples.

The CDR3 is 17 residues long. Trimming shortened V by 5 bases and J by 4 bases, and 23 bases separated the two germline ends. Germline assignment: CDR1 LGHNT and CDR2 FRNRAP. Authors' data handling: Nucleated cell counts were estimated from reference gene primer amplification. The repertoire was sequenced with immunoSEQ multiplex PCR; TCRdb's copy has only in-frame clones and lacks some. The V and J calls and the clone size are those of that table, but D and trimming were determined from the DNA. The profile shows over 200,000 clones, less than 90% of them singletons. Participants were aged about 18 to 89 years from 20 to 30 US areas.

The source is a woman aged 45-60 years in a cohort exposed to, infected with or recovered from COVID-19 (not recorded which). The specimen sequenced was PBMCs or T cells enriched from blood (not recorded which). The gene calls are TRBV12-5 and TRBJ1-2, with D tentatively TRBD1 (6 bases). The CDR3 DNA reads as TGTGCTAGTGGTCCGCCCGCCCGGACAGCCAATTCCTATGGCTACACCTTC. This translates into CASGPPARTANSYGYTF.